A single sample gave rise to the 11 T cell receptor beta chains below, sequenced in a study of blood T cell repertoires in COVID-19. The method was immunoSEQ multiplex PCR; TCRdb's version includes in-frame clones alone and lacks a portion of them. In the table there are about 320,000 clones, roughly 90% of which are singletons. The specimen was PBMCs or T cells enriched from blood (not recorded which). The receptors originated from a man aged 55 to 70 who had recovered from COVID-19.

The gene calls are TRBV29-1 and TRBJ1-2; no clear D. Trimming removed 7 bases at V and 7 bases at J, with 19 bases between. This CDR3 contains 13 residues. Germline V gene sequence: CDR1 SQVTM, CDR2 ANQGSEA. CDR3 DNA sequence: TGCAGCGACCACCGCGGTGGCGTCGTTGGCTACACCTTC. Translation gives CSDHRGGVVGYTF.

The chain has TRBV5-8 and TRBJ1-4; D is uncertain. The CDR3 contains 14 residues. CDR1 and CDR2 (germline): SGHTS, YDEGEE. V was clipped by 5 bases and J by 0 bases, with 8 bases between them. CDR3 sequence (DNA): TGTGCCAGCAGGTTCAGATCAACTAATGAAAAACTGTTTTTT. It is translated as CASRFRSTNEKLFF. Full variable domain (rest looked up from reference TRBV5-8 and TRBJ1-4): EAGVTQSPTHLIKTRGQQATLRCSPISGHTSVYWYQQALGLGLQFLLWYDEGEERNRGNFPPRFSGRQFPNYSSELNVNALELEDSALYLCASRFRSTNEKLFFGSGTQLSVL.

This rearrangement joins TRBV10-3 to TRBJ2-7, with D possibly matching TRBD1 (5 bases). Germline loops: CDR1 ENHRY, CDR2 SYGVKD. The length of the CDR3 is 10 residues. The V gene lost 6 bases and the J gene lost 9 bases, with 9 bases spanning the gap. CDR3 DNA sequence: TGTGCCATCAGACGCGACAGGCAGTACTTC. Its protein product is CAIRRDRQYF.

This clone was observed once. The V and J genes are TRBV5-1 and TRBJ2-7; 11 nucleotides match TRBD1. The germline V gene encodes CDR1 SGHRS and CDR2 YFSETQ. This CDR3 is built from 15 residues. Losses at the gene ends were 5 bases for V and 4 bases for J; bases not matched to a gene: 8. The DNA for the CDR3 is TGCGCCAGCAGTTATACCGGGACAGGGGGGTACGAGCAGTACTTC. This sequence encodes CASSYTGTGGYEQYF. The full variable domain, completed using reference TRBV5-1 and TRBJ2-7, is KAGVTQTPRYLIKTRGQQVTLSCSPISGHRSVSWYQQTPGQGLQFLFEYFSETQRNKGNFPGRFSGRQFSNSRSEMNVSTLELGDSALYLCASSYTGTGGYEQYFGPGTRLTVT.

The CDR3 protein is CASSQGGGGFYGYTF. The DNA for the CDR3 is TGTGCCAGCAGCCAAGGAGGAGGGGGCTTTTATGGCTACACCTTC. The chain has TRBV3-1 (or the pseudogene TRBV3-2) and TRBJ1-2, with TRBD1 matching 7 bases. Germline values: CDR1 LGHDT, CDR2 YNNKEL (reference sequence). The CDR3 has 15 residues. J gave up 5 bases and V 1 base, and 7 bases lay outside the gene matches.

The gene calls are TRBV7-9 and TRBJ1-2; 7 nucleotides match TRBD1. The germline CDR1 and CDR2 sequences are SEHNR and FQNEAQ (reference sequence). This CDR3 has 16 residues. V lost 1 base to trimming and J lost 0 bases; unmatched junction nucleotides: 5. CDR3 amino acids: CASSLGRTGANYGYTF. CDR3 DNA: TGTGCCAGCAGCTTAGGGAGGACAGGAGCTAACTATGGCTACACCTTC.

This chain connects TRBV7-9 to TRBJ1-1, with TRBD1 matching over 7 bases. CDR3 size: 14 residues. Germline V gene lookup returns CDR1 SEHNR and CDR2 FQNEAQ (reference sequence). Germline trimming cut 3 bases from V and 1 base from J; bases unmatched to any gene: 2. The CDR3 sequence: CASSLGQPNTEAFF. Here the CDR3 DNA reads TGTGCCAGCAGCTTGGGACAGCCGAACACTGAAGCTTTCTTT.

The chain carries TRBV12-3 or TRBV12-4 and TRBJ2-2; a possible D gene is TRBD2 (6 bases). Deletions cut 7 bases from V and 7 bases from J, with 13 bases between. The CDR3 is made up of 13 amino acids. Here the CDR3 DNA reads TGTGCCAGCACCCTCGGGGGAAGCGGGGAGCTGTTTTTT. As protein: CASTLGGSGELFF.

This clone came up once. The rearrangement uses TRBV28 and TRBJ1-1, with D uncertain. The germline V and J ends were trimmed by 6 bases and 4 bases, with 6 bases remaining between them. Germline values: CDR1 MDHEN, CDR2 SYDVKM. CDR3 size: 11 residues. The CDR3 DNA follows: TGTGCCAGCAGGTTACTCACTGAAGCTTTCTTT. It is translated as CASRLLTEAFF.

This clone was found a few times. This chain links TRBV28 with TRBJ1-4, with 7 nucleotides matching TRBD1. The V gene's germline CDR1 is MDHEN and CDR2 SYDVKM. V shed 4 bases, J shed 0 bases, and the junction held 5 bases outside the gene matches. This CDR3 has 16 amino acids. The CDR3 coding sequence is TGTGCCAGCAGTTGGGGACAGACGACAACTAATGAAAAACTGTTTTTT. Its translation: CASSWGQTTTNEKLFF. The variable domain in full, completed from reference TRBV28 and TRBJ1-4, reads DVKVTQSSRYLVKRTGEKVFLECVQDMDHENMFWYRQDPGLGLRLIYFSYDVKMKEKGDIPEGYSVSREKKERFSLILESASTNQTSMYLCASSWGQTTTNEKLFFGSGTQLSVL.

This chain joins TRBV11-1 and TRBJ2-1; the D gene is possibly TRBD1 (6 bases). The V and J ends lost 0 bases and 0 bases respectively, with 9 bases between them. CDR3 length: 16 amino acids. Germline CDR1 SGHAT, CDR2 FQDESV (reference sequence). The CDR3 DNA reads as TGTGCCAGCAGCTTAGCTAGAGGGGGCTCCTACAATGAGCAGTTCTTC. Translation gives CASSLARGGSYNEQFF.